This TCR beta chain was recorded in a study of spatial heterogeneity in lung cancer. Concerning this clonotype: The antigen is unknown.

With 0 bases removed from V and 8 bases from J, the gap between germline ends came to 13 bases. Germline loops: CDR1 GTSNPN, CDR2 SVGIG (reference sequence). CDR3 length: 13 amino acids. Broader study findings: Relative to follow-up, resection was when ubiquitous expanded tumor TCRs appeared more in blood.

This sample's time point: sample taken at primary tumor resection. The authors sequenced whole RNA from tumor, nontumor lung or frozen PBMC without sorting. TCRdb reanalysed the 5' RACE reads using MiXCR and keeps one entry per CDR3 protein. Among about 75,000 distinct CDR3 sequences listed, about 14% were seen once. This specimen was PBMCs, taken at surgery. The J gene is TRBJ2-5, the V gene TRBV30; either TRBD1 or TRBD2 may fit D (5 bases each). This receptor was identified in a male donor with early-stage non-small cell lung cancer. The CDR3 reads CAWSVRAGGTQYF. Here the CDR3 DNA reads TGTGCCTGGAGTGTACGTGCTGGGGGTACCCAGTACTTC. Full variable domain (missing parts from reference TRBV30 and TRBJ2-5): SQTIHQWPATLVQPVGSPLSLECTVEGTSNPNLYWYRQAAGRGLQLLFYSVGIGQISSEVPQNLSASRPQDRQFILSSKKLLLSDSGFYLCAWSVRAGGTQYFGPGTRLLVL.